The sequence of this T cell receptor (beta chain) was determined in a study of cytomegalovirus exposure and HLA in healthy donors. Overall study: The same platform was used for the 90 to 150 validation repertoires and the roughly 680 first-cohort repertoires, a later analysis reported. General observations from the study: The finding came from a later analysis; first-cohort TCR clusters tended to co-occur in the roughly 120 validation repertoires.

Worth noting for this clone: Its target is unknown.

Germline V gene lookup returns CDR1 MNHNY and CDR2 SVGAGI (reference sequence). This CDR3 region has 16 residues. V lost 7 bases and J lost 4; bases outside the gene matches: 13. Here immunoSEQ multiplex PCR was the method, and the copy in TCRdb shows in-frame clones only, minus some. The repertoire holds roughly 220,000 clones, 75% to 95% seen once, with 1.1% in the top ten. Sequenced: PBMCs. V and J are TRBV6-6 and TRBJ2-3; 8 bases align to TRBD1. The receptor was derived from a young woman in good health and CMV-seronegative. The CDR3 sequence: CASNPYPGQGPDTQYF. Written as DNA, the CDR3 is TGTGCCAGCAACCCTTACCCCGGACAGGGACCAGATACGCAGTATTTT.